There are a few counts of the clone carrying this T cell receptor beta chain. The table came from immunoSEQ multiplex PCR; TCRdb's copy has only in-frame clones and leaves some out. The repertoire holds almost 200,000 clones, with about 81% as singletons. The data are from a study of cytomegalovirus exposure and HLA in healthy donors. With V trimmed by 3 bases and J by 5 bases, 3 bases remained unmatched. CDR1 and CDR2 from the germline V gene are SGHRS and YFSETQ. The CDR3 is 13 residues long. The sequenced material came from PBMCs. The sequence derives from a woman aged 25 to 39 in good health and CMV-seronegative. V is TRBV5-1 and J is TRBJ2-7, with TRBD1 matching over 9 bases. The CDR3 region is CASSWDRAHEQYF. The CDR3 DNA sequence: TGCGCCAGCAGCTGGGACAGGGCTCACGAGCAGTACTTC.